This T cell receptor beta chain is from a study of blood T cell repertoires in COVID-19. In the study overall: Sites across the United States, Italy and Spain contributed samples from acute and convalescent COVID-19.

Sequencing used immunoSEQ multiplex PCR; TCRdb keeps in-frame clones, though not all of them. The sample includes hundreds of thousands of clones, 70% to 90% of them seen just once. In germline, CDR1 is SGHRS, CDR2 YFSETQ. The CDR3 covers 15 residues. V gave up 2 bases and J gave up 5 bases, with 16 bases separating them. The TCR was taken from a woman aged 55-70 years in a cohort exposed to, infected with or recovered from COVID-19 (not recorded which). The V and J genes are TRBV5-1 and TRBJ2-5, with D possibly being TRBD2 (6 bases). The sample was PBMCs or T cells enriched from blood (not recorded which). The CDR3 DNA is TGCGCCAGCAGCTTAACCGGGAGTAACGGGGAGACCCAGTACTTC. Translated, it gives CASSLTGSNGETQYF.